A selection of T cell receptor beta chains follows, all from one sample in a study of blood T cells in healthy people across ages. A single record per CDR3 protein comes from TCRdb applying MiXCR to the 5' RACE reads. Here the sample spans 600,000 to 800,000 distinct CDR3 sequences, under 25% being singletons. What was sequenced was blood. Receptors were obtained from a man in his 70s in good health. Both conserved end residues are part of each CDR3. D genes are given only for firm matches. Clone size is shown for a subset of rows, as once, few, many or a class of expanded clone.

>TRBJ2-5|NA|TRBV11-1|few
CASSFLGYIPQETQYF
TGTGCCAGCAGCTTCTTAGGGTACATCCCCCAAGAGACCCAGTACTTC
>TRBJ2-1|NA|TRBV14|NA
CASSQDLGSNEQFF
TGTGCCAGCAGCCAAGATCTTGGGAGCAATGAGCAGTTCTTC
>TRBJ2-2|NA|TRBV9|NA
CASSVVQANTGELFF
TGTGCCAGCAGCGTAGTACAGGCGAACACCGGGGAGCTGTTTTTT
>TRBJ2-3|NA|TRBV20-1|many
CSARDLGDTQYF
TGCAGTGCTAGAGATCTAGGAGATACGCAGTATTTT
>TRBJ2-3|TRBD2|TRBV20-1|NA
CSASSGISTDTQYF
TGCAGTGCTAGTAGCGGGATTAGCACAGATACGCAGTATTTT
>TRBJ2-4|TRBD1|TRBV27|NA
CASSLRQGARNIQYF
TGTGCCAGCAGTCTACGACAGGGGGCGAGAAACATTCAGTACTTC
>TRBJ2-6|NA|TRBV5-5|few
CASSWTYSSGANVPTF
TGTGCCAGCAGCTGGACTTATAGCTCTGGGGCCAACGTCCCGACTTTC
>TRBJ2-1|TRBD2|TRBV6-2/TRBV6-3|NA
CASSYPSTSGRIYNEQFF
TGTGCCAGCAGTTACCCTTCTACTAGCGGGAGAATCTACAATGAGCAGTTCTTC
>TRBJ2-4|TRBD2|TRBV6-5|NA
CASSATPAGAEPIIQYF
TGTGCCAGCAGTGCAACCCCCGCGGGAGCGGAACCGATCATTCAGTACTTC
>TRBJ1-5|NA|TRBV9|few
CASSPLGNQPQHF
TGTGCCAGCAGCCCCCTGGGCAATCAGCCCCAGCATTTT
>TRBJ1-1|NA|TRBV12-3/TRBV12-4|NA
CASSLGGAGHTEAFF
TGTGCCAGCAGTTTAGGTGGGGCAGGGCACACTGAAGCTTTCTTT
>TRBJ1-2|NA|TRBV15|NA
CATSRGMVTAGYTF
TGTGCCACCAGCAGAGGAATGGTGACAGCTGGCTACACCTTC
>TRBJ2-1|TRBD2|TRBV28|many
CASSTLTRGGGQFF
TGTGCCAGCAGCACCCTCACTAGAGGCGGGGGGCAGTTCTTC